One sample yielded the 20 T cell receptor beta chains listed below, sequenced in a study of blood T cells in healthy people across ages. Next came a second PCR, run for 7 to 11 cycles, which used a sample-barcoded 5' primer along with a J-beta primer mix. Each CDR3 protein is one row after TCRdb ran MiXCR on the 5' RACE reads. The table has approximately 1,700,000 distinct CDR3 sequences, roughly two fifths seen once. Input material: blood. The receptor source for this set is a human donor in good health.

In its sample, this clonotype was seen a few times. The V call is TRBV7-2, the J call TRBJ1-2; unclear D gene. Germline V gives CDR1 SGHTA, CDR2 FQGNSA. The CDR3 length is 15 residues. V lost 2 bases and J lost 3, with 13 bases in between. The CDR3: CASSLKAEGYYGYTF. DNA for the CDR3: TGTGCCAGCAGCTTAAAGGCAGAGGGCTACTATGGCTACACCTTC.

This clonotype was detected ten times or more. V gene TRBV24-1 combines with J gene TRBJ2-5; tentative D call: TRBD1 (6 bases). CDR1 is KGHDR, CDR2 SFDVKD, per germline. The CDR3 is made up of 13 amino acids. V shed 7 bases and J shed 2 bases, with 10 bases lying between them. CDR3 in amino acids: CATRDSRQETQYF. In DNA, the CDR3 is TGTGCCACCAGGGACAGTCGACAAGAGACCCAGTACTTC.

As to this clonotype: One base away lies a much larger clone, so this may be a sequencing read error. The chain uses TRBV20-1 and TRBJ2-6; no reliable D call. The CDR3 spans 13 residues. CDR1 and CDR2 (germline): DFQATT, SNEGSKA (reference sequence). Written as DNA, the CDR3 is TGCGGTGCTAGGGTCTCTGGGGCCAACGTCCTGACTTTC. Amino acids: CGARVSGANVLTF.

The count of this clonotype is one. The chain has TRBV7-2 and TRBJ1-2; D is unresolved. CDR3 size: 14 residues. Trimming cost V 1 base and J 6 bases, with 12 bases left between them. Germline CDR1 and CDR2: SGHTA and FQGNSA. CDR3 in amino acids: CASSLVAVSNGYTF. Written as DNA, the CDR3 is TGTGCCAGCAGCTTAGTCGCCGTCAGCAATGGCTACACCTTC.

The CDR3 sequence is CASRRDRGNTEAFF. DNA of the CDR3: TGTGCCAGCCGCAGGGACAGGGGGAACACTGAAGCTTTCTTT. The gene calls are TRBV7-2 and TRBJ1-1; 10 nucleotides agree with TRBD1. This CDR3 comprises 14 residues. Germline-derived CDR1 and CDR2 are SGHTA and FQGNSA. Trimming cost V 8 bases and J 1 base; bases outside gene matches: 4.

The chain uses TRBV7-2 and TRBJ1-1, with D unresolved. The ends were cut back, 5 bases at V and 4 bases at J, with 11 bases in the middle. This CDR3 has 13 amino acids. Per germline, CDR1 SGHTA and CDR2 FQGNSA. The CDR3 DNA is TGTGCCAGCAGCCGTCCTTGGGTCACTGAAGCTTTCTTT. Translating it yields CASSRPWVTEAFF.

The chain combines TRBV5-4 with TRBJ2-3; tentatively, D is TRBD2 (5 bases). Trimming stripped 5 bases from V and 0 bases from J, with 10 bases between. Per the germline V gene, CDR1 is SGHNT and CDR2 is YYREEE (reference sequence). This CDR3 spans 14 amino acids. The CDR3 spells CASRIGISTDTQYF. The CDR3 nucleotides are TGTGCCAGCAGGATCGGGATCAGCACAGATACGCAGTATTTT.

This clonotype was observed a few times. The chain employs TRBV4-1 and TRBJ2-7; D call uncertain. This CDR3 has 14 amino acids. V lost 1 base, J lost 2 bases, and 9 bases lay in between. The germline V gene encodes CDR1 MGHRA and CDR2 YSYEKL. The CDR3 nucleotides read TGCGCCAGCAGCCAAGCCCCGGTGACCTACGAGCAGTACTTC. Translated, it gives CASSQAPVTYEQYF.

This clonotype was seen a handful of times. This chain joins TRBV27 and TRBJ2-4; D is uncertain. The J call may be wrong; the DNA end is better matched by TRBJ2-7. The CDR3 is 12 residues long. The V gene's germline CDR1 is MNHEY and CDR2 SMNVEV (reference sequence). The CDR3 DNA sequence: TGTGCCAGCAGTTCCTATGGGGACGAGCAGTACTTC. This codes for CASSSYGDEQYF.

This clonotype was seen more than once but under ten times. This chain's CDR3 is CASSQDAGLVGYTF. CDR3 sequence (DNA): TGTGCCAGCAGCCAAGACGCAGGGTTAGTTGGCTACACCTTC. The J gene is TRBJ1-2, the V gene TRBV4-2, with D perhaps matching TRBD1 (5 bases). CDR1 is LGHNA and CDR2 is YNFKEQ in the germline V gene. The CDR3 totals 14 residues. V lost 0 bases and J 7 bases, leaving 12 bases between the germline ends.

The chain carries TRBV2 and TRBJ1-3, with D perhaps TRBD1 (5 bases). The germline V gene encodes CDR1 SNHLY and CDR2 FYNNEI. CDR3 length equals 16 residues. V gave up 5 bases and J gave up 0 bases, with 14 bases separating them. The CDR3 protein is CASSLAGTDSGNTIYF. The DNA for the CDR3 is TGTGCCAGCAGTTTAGCCGGGACGGACTCTGGAAACACCATATATTTT. The whole variable domain, remainder taken from reference TRBV2 and TRBJ1-3, is EPEVTQTPSHQVTQMGQEVILRCVPISNHLYFYWYRQILGQKVEFLVSFYNNEISEKSEIFDDQFSVERPDGSNFTLKIRSTKLEDSAMYFCASSLAGTDSGNTIYFGEGSWLTVV.

As regards this clonotype: A much bigger clone sits one base away, suggesting this may be a read error. The chain joins TRBV9 to TRBJ2-3; D gene ambiguous. This CDR3 has 13 residues. Germline CDR1 reads SGDLS; CDR2 reads YYNGEE. In DNA form, the CDR3 reads TGTGCCGGCAGCTTCCGTAGTGGGGATACGCAGTATTTT. As protein: CAGSFRSGDTQYF. Supplemented by reference TRBV9 and TRBJ2-3, the full variable domain reads DSGVTQTPKHLITATGQRVTLRCSPRSGDLSVYWYQQSLDQGLQFLIQYYNGEERAKGNILERFSAQQFPDLHSELNLSSLELGDSALYFCAGSFRSGDTQYFGPGTRLTVL.

This clonotype was counted only a few times. The chain uses TRBV7-2 and TRBJ2-7; possible D gene TRBD1, 8 bases. Germline assignment: CDR1 SGHTA and CDR2 FQGNSA. The germline V and J ends were trimmed by 3 bases and 3 bases, with 15 bases remaining between them. CDR3 size: 15 residues. This CDR3 reads CASSFKDREGYEQYF. CDR3 sequence (DNA): TGTGCCAGCAGCTTTAAGGACAGGGAGGGCTACGAGCAGTACTTC.

The table lists this clonotype with a count of one. The germline gene is not matched at one end of the junction; a read error may be the cause. In nucleotides, the CDR3 is TGTGCCGGCAGCCTATCAACAGGGAAAAGGGAGCAGTACTTC. This encodes CAGSLSTGKREQYF. The chain is built from TRBV7-9 and TRBJ2-4; D is possibly TRBD1 (6 bases). The CDR3 runs to 14 residues. Germline V gene data show CDR1 as SEHNR and CDR2 as FQNEAQ (reference sequence).

Worth noting for this clonotype: Being one base from a much bigger clone, this may be a read error. The CDR3 does not end in the conserved phenylalanine or tryptophan, so this is likely a read error. The V and J genes are TRBV12-5 and TRBJ2-1; 8 bases are a match to TRBD1. After removal of 5 bases from V and 6 bases from J, the junction contained 6 bases not matched to a gene. Germline V gene lookup returns CDR1 LGHNT and CDR2 FRNRAP. The CDR3 extends over 14 amino acids. The CDR3 spells CASGPGQDLNEQFL. CDR3 DNA: TGTGCTAGTGGTCCGGGACAGGACCTCAATGAGCAGTTCTTG.

The chain recombines TRBV28 with TRBJ2-5, with D perhaps TRBD2 (6 bases). There are 13 residues in the CDR3. Germline lookup yields CDR1 MDHEN and CDR2 SYDVKM. V was pared by 7 bases and J by 7 bases, with 16 bases between. For the CDR3, the DNA is TGTGCCAGCAAAGTGGGACCCGGGGGGACCCAGTACTTC. The encoded protein is CASKVGPGGTQYF.

The chain links TRBV10-3 to TRBJ1-6; D unclear. Germline CDR1 is ENHRY and CDR2 is SYGVKD. V was clipped by 0 bases and J by 2 bases, with 8 bases between them. This CDR3 spans 16 amino acids. The CDR3, as DNA: TGTGCCATCAGTGAGTCGGACGTGGCCTATAATTCACCCCTCCACTTT. Encoded protein: CAISESDVAYNSPLHF.

J is TRBJ2-3 and V is TRBV11-2; TRBD2 might be the D (7 bases). This CDR3 is built from 16 residues. The V end was cut by 2 bases, the J end by 4 bases, with 16 bases between. The germline CDR1 and CDR2 sequences are SGHAT and FQNNGV. The CDR3 sequence is CASSLLGGGPADTQYF. CDR3 bases: TGTGCCAGCAGCTTATTGGGCGGGGGCCCCGCAGATACGCAGTATTTT.

The sample holds many counts of this clonotype. The chain uses TRBV20-1 and TRBJ2-7; 7 bases line up with TRBD1. The germline CDR1 and CDR2 sequences are DFQATT and SNEGSKA (reference sequence). With V trimmed by 3 bases and J by 4 bases, 0 bases remained unmatched. CDR3 length: 11 amino acids. This CDR3 reads CSARGQYEQYF. DNA for the CDR3: TGCAGTGCTAGGGGACAGTACGAGCAGTACTTC.

This clonotype has a handful of counts. The V and J genes are TRBV20-1 and TRBJ1-5; D perhaps matches TRBD1 (5 bases). V shed 0 bases and J shed 5 bases, with 11 bases lying between them. This CDR3 is built from 14 residues. Germline CDR1 reads DFQATT; CDR2 reads SNEGSKA (reference sequence). This chain's CDR3 is CSARDKWGYQPQHF. Here the CDR3 DNA reads TGCAGTGCTAGAGATAAGTGGGGGTATCAGCCCCAGCATTTT.